This T cell receptor beta chain was observed in a study of shared clonotypes between healthy human individuals. Genomic DNA per cell subset filled all wells of several immunoSEQ plates. Sequencing was performed with immunoSEQ multiplex PCR; in TCRdb, only in-frame clones are kept and a portion is missing. This sample has over a million clones, with 75% to 85% found just once. Study outcomes and limitations: On the whole, naive subsets had larger estimated richness than memory subsets had. An anticipated effect of sequencing depth on clonotype sharing among donors was recognized.

Comments on this clone: The target antigen is unknown.

The TCR was taken from a man between 18 and 35 years old in good health. Some clones in this sample may be carry-over from other donors' samples. The sample consisted of memory CD4+ T cells from PBMCs. The subset is: CD45RA-negative fraction.

The DNA of the CDR3 is TGTGCCAGCAGGGCCCTTGTTAGCACTGAAGCTTTCTTT. Residues: CASRALVSTEAFF. V is TRBV11-3 and J is TRBJ1-1, with D unresolved. The length of the CDR3 is 13 residues. V lost 6 bases and J 4 bases, leaving 12 bases between the germline ends. Germline CDR1 reads SGHNT; CDR2 reads YENEEA.